This T cell receptor beta chain appears in the sequencing data of a study of blood T cell repertoires in COVID-19. Overall study: Sites in the United States, Italy and Spain provided acute and convalescent COVID-19 samples.

Germline CDR1 and CDR2: SQVTM and ANQGSEA. The CDR3 spans 14 residues. V was pared by 4 bases and J by 2 bases, with 12 bases between. This clone has only one observation. TCRdb's table, derived via immunoSEQ multiplex PCR, lists solely in-frame clones and lacks some. The sample has some 280,000 clones; 85% are singletons. The chain joins TRBV29-1 to TRBJ1-3, with D tentatively TRBD1 (6 bases). The source of this sequence is a woman between 45 and 65 years old with active or convalescent COVID-19. Sequencing used peripheral blood. CDR3 coding DNA: TGCAGCGTTGTCGGTACAGGGACTGGAAACACCATATATTTT. It is translated as CSVVGTGTGNTIYF. Drawing the rest from reference TRBV29-1 and TRBJ1-3, the complete variable domain is SAVISQKPSRDICQRGTSLTIQCQVDSQVTMMFWYRQQPGQSLTLIATANQGSEATYESGFVIDKFPISRPNLTFSTLTVSNMSPEDSSIYLCSVVGTGTGNTIYFGEGSWLTVV.